This T cell receptor (beta chain) was recovered during a study of T cells after yellow fever vaccination. Germline V gene lookup returns CDR1 DFQATT and CDR2 SNEGSKA (reference sequence). Deletions cut 0 bases from V and 3 bases from J, with 15 bases between. The CDR3 has 16 amino acids. In TCRdb, the 5' RACE reads were re-called with MiXCR into one record per CDR3 protein. The data contain hundreds of thousands of distinct CDR3 sequences, 21% of them singletons. The TCR was taken from a man between 18 and 29 years old who received the YFV17D yellow fever vaccine. The sequences come from PBMCs, collected about 21 days after the first yellow fever vaccination. The chain combines TRBV20-1 with TRBJ1-3, with a tentative D call TRBD1 (6 bases). In DNA form, the CDR3 reads TGCAGTGCTAGAGATTTCCGGGGGGCAAGTGGAAACACCATATATTTT. Amino acid sequence: CSARDFRGASGNTIYF.